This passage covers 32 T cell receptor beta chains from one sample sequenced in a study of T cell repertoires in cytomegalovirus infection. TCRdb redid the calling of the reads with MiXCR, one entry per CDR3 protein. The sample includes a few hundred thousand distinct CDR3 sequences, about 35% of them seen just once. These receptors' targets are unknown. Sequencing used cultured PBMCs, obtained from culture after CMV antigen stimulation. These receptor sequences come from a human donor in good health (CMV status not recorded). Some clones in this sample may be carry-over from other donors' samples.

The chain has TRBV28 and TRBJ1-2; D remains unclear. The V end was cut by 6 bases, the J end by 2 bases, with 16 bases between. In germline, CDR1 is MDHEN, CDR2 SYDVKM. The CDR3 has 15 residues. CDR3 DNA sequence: TGTGCCAGCAGGTTAAACTTTGGTGCGAACTATGGCTACACCTTC. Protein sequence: CASRLNFGANYGYTF.

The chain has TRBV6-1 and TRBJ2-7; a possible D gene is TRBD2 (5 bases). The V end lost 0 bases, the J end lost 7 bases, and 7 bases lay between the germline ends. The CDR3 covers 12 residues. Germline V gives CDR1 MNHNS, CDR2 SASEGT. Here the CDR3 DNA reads TGTGCCAGCAGTGAAGCGACGGGGGAGCAGTACGTC. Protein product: CASSEATGEQYV.

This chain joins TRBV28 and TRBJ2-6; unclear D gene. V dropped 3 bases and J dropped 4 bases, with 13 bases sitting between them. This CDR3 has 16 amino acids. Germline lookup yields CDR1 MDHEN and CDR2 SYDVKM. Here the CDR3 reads CASSFATRAGANVLTF. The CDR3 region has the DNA TGTGCCAGCAGTTTCGCGACTCGCGCCGGGGCCAACGTCCTGACTTTC.

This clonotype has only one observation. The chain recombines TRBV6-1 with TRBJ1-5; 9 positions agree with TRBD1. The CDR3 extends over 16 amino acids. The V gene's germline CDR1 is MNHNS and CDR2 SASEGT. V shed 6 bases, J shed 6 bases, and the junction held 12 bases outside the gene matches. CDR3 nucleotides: TGTGCCAGCAGGGACCCACGGGACAGGGTAGGTCAGCCCCAGCATTTT. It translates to CASRDPRDRVGQPQHF.

The chain's CDR3 is CSASRNGELFF. The DNA of the CDR3 is TGCAGTGCTAGCCGCAACGGGGAGCTGTTTTTT. This sequence joins TRBV20-1 and TRBJ2-2; no firm D call. The ends were cut back, 3 bases at V and 7 bases at J, with 6 bases in the middle. Germline loops: CDR1 DFQATT, CDR2 SNEGSKA (reference sequence). The CDR3 loop spans 11 amino acids.

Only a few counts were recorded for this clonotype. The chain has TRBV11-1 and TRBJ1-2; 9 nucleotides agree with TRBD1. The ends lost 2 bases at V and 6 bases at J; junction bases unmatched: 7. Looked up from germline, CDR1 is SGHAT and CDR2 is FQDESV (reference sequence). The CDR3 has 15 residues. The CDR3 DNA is TGTGCCAGCAGCTTAACCCCGGACAGGGGTGATGGCTACACCTTC. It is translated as CASSLTPDRGDGYTF.

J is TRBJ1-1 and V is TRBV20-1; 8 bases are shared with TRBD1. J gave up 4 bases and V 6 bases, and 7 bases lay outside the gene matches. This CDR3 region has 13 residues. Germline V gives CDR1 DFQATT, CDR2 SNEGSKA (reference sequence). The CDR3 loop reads CSASDREATEAFF. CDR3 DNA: TGCAGTGCATCGGACAGGGAGGCCACTGAAGCTTTCTTT.

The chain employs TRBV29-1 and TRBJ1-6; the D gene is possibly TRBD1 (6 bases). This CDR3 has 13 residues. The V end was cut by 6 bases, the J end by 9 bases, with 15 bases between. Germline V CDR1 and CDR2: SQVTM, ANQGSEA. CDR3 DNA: TGCAGCGTCCAGGAGGGGGGTAGTTCACCCCTCCACTTT. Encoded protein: CSVQEGGSSPLHF.

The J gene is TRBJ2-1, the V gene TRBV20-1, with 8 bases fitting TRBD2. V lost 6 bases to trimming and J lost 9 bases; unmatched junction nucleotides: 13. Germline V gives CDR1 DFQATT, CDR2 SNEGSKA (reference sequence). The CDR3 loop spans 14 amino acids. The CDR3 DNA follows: TGCAGTGCAAAACGCCCGGGACTAGGGAGTGAGCAGTTCTTC. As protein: CSAKRPGLGSEQFF.

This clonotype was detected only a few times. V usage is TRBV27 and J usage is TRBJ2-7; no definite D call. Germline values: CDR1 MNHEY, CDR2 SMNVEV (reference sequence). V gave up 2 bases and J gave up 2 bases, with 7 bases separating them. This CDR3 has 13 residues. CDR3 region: CASSLQATYEQYF. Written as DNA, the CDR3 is TGTGCCAGCAGTTTACAGGCGACCTACGAGCAGTACTTC.

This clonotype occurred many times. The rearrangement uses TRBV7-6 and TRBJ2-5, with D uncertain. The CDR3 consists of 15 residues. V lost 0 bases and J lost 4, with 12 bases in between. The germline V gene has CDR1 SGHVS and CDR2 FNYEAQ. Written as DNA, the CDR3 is TGTGCCAGCAGCTTAGCCCCGGGTTCAGCAGAGACCCAGTACTTC. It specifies CASSLAPGSAETQYF.

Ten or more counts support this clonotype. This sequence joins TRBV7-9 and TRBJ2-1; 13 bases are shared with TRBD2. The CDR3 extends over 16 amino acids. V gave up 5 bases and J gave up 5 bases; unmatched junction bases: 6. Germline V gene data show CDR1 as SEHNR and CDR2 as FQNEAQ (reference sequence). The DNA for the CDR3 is TGTGCCAGCAGCGGCCCGGGACTAGCGGGGCACAATGAGCAGTTCTTC. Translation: CASSGPGLAGHNEQFF.

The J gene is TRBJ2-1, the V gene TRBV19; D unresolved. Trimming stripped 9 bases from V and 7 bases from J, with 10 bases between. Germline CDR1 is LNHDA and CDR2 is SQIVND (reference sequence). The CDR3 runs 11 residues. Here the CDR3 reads CASHDRNEQFF. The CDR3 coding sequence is TGTGCCAGCCACGACCGTAATGAGCAGTTCTTC. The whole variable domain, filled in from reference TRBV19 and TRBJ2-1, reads DGGITQSPKYLFRKEGQNVTLSCEQNLNHDAMYWYRQDPGQGLRLIYYSQIVNDFQKGDIAEGYSVSREKKESFPLTVTSAQKNPTAFYLCASHDRNEQFFGPGTRLTVL.

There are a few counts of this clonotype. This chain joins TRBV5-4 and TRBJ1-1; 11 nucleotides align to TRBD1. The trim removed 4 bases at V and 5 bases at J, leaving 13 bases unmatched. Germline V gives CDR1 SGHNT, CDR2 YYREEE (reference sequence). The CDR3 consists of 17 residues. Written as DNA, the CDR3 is TGTGCCAGCAGCGCCGGACAGGGGGCTAGAATGAGGACTGAAGCTTTCTTT. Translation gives CASSAGQGARMRTEAFF.

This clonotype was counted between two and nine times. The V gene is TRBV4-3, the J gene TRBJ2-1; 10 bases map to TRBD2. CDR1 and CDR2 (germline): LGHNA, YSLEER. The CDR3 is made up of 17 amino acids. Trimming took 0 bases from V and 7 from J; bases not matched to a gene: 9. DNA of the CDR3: TGCGCCAGCAGCCAAGATCTCGAGTCTAGCGGGAGAAATGAGCAGTTCTTC. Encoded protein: CASSQDLESSGRNEQFF.

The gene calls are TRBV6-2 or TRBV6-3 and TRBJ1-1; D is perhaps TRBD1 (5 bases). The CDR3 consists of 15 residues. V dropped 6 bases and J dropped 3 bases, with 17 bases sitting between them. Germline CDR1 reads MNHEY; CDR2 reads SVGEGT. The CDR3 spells CASSPAGGKDTEAFF. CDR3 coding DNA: TGTGCCAGCAGCCCCGCCGGGGGTAAGGACACTGAAGCTTTCTTT.

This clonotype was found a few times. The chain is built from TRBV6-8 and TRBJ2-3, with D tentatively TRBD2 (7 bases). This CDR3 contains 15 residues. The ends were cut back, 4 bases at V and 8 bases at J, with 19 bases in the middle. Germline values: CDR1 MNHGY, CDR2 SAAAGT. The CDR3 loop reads CASSSTGGGRSTQYF. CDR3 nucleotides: TGTGCCAGCAGTTCCACGGGCGGGGGCCGTAGTACGCAGTATTTT.

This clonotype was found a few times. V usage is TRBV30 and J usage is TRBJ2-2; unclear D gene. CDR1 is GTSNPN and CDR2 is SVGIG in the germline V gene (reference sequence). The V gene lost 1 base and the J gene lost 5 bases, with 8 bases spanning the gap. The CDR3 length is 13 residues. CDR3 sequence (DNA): TGTGCCTGGAGTGAATTTCGGACCGGGGAGCTGTTTTTT. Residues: CAWSEFRTGELFF.

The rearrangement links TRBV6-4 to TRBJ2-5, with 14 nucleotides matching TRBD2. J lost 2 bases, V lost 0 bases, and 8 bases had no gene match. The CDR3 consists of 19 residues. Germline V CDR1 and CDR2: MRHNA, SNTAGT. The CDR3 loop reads CASSDSSPGLAGGQETQYF. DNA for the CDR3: TGTGCCAGCAGTGACTCGTCCCCAGGACTAGCGGGAGGACAAGAGACCCAGTACTTC.

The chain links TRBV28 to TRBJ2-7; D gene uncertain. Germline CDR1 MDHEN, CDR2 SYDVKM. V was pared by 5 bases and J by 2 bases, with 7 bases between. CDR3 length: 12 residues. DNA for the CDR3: TGTGCCAGCAGTCCCACAGCCTACGAGCAGTACTTC. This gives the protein CASSPTAYEQYF.

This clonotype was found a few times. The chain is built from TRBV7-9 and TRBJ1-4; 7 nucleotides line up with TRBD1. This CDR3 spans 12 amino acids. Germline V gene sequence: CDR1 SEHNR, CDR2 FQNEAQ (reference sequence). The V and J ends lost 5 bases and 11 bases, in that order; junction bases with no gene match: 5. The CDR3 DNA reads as TGTGCCAGCAGCCGACAGGGACAGAAACTGTTTTTT. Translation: CASSRQGQKLFF.

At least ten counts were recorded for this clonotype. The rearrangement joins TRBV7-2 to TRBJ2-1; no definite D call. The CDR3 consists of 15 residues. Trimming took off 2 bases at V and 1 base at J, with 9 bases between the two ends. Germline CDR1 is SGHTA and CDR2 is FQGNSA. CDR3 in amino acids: CASSLSLQSYNEQFF. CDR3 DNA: TGTGCCAGCAGCTTATCACTACAATCCTACAATGAGCAGTTCTTC. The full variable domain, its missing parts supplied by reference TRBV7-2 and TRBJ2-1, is GAGVSQSPSNKVTEKGKDVELRCDPISGHTALYWYRQSLGQGLEFLIYFQGNSAPDKSGLPSDRFSAERTGGSVSTLTIQRTQQEDSAVYLCASSLSLQSYNEQFFGPGTRLTVL.

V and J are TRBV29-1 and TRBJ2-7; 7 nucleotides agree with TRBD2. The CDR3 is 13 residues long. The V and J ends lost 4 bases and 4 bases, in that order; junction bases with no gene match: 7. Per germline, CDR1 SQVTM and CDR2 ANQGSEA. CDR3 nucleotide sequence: TGCAGCGTTGTACCTAGCGGCCCTTACGAGCAGTACTTC. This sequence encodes CSVVPSGPYEQYF.

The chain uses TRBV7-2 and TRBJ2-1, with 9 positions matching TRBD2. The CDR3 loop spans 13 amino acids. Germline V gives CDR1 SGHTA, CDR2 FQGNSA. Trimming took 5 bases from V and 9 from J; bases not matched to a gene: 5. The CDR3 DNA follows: TGTGCCAGCAGCCCGAGACTAGCGGTTGAGCAGTTCTTC. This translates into CASSPRLAVEQFF. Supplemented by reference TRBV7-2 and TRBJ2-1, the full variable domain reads GAGVSQSPSNKVTEKGKDVELRCDPISGHTALYWYRQSLGQGLEFLIYFQGNSAPDKSGLPSDRFSAERTGGSVSTLTIQRTQQEDSAVYLCASSPRLAVEQFFGPGTRLTVL.

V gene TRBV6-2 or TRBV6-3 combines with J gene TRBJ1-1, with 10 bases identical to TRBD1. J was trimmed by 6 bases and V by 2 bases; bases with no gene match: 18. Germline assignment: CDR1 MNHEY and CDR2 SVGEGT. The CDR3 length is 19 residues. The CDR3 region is CASSYPTGQGSPLSAEAFF. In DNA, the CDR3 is TGTGCCAGCAGTTACCCGACGGGACAGGGGTCCCCCCTTTCGGCTGAAGCTTTCTTT.

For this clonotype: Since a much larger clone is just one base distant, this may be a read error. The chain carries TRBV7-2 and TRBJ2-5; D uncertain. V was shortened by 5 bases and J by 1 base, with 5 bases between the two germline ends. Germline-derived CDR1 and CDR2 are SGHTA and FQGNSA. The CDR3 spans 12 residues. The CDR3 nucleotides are TGTGCCAGCAGCCGGGCCCAAGAGACCCAGTACTTC. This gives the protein CASSRAQETQYF.

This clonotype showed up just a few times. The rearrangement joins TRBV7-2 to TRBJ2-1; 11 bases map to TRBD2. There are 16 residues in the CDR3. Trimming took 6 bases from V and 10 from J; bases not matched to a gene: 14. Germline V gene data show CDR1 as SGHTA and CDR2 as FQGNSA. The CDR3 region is CASSKMGLAGGGEQFF. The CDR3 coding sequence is TGTGCCAGCAGTAAAATGGGCCTAGCGGGGGGCGGGGAGCAGTTCTTC.

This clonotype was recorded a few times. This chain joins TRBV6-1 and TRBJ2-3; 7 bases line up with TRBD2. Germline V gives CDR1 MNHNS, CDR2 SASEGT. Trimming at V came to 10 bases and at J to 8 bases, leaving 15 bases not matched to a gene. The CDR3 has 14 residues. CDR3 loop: CATTSKGSSRTQYF. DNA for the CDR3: TGTGCCACGACTAGCAAAGGGTCCAGCCGTACGCAGTATTTT.

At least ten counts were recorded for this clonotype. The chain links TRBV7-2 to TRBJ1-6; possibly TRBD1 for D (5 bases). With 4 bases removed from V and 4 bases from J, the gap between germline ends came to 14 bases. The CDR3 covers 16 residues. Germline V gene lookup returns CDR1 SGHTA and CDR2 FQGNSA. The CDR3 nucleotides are TGTGCCAGCAGCTCCCGACAGACTGGATATAATTCACCCCTCCACTTT. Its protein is CASSSRQTGYNSPLHF.

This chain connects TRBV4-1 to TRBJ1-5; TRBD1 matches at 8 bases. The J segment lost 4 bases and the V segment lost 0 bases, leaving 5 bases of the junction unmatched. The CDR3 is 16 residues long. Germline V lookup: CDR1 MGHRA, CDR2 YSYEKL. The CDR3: CASSQDGTGQNQPQHF. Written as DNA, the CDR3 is TGCGCCAGCAGCCAAGATGGGACAGGTCAAAATCAGCCCCAGCATTTT.

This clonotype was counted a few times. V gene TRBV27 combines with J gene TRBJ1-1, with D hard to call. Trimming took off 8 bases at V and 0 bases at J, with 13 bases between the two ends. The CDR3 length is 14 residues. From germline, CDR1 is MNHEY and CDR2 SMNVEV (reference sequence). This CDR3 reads CASSRRVLNTEAFF. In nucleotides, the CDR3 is TGTGCCAGCTCCCGCCGGGTTCTGAACACTGAAGCTTTCTTT.

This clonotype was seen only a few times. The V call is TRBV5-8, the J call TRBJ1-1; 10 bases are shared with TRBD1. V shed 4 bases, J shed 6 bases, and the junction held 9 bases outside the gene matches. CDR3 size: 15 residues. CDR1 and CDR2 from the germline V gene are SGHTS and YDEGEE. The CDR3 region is CASSVPGQGFAEAFF. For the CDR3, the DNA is TGTGCCAGCAGCGTCCCGGGACAGGGGTTCGCTGAAGCTTTCTTT.